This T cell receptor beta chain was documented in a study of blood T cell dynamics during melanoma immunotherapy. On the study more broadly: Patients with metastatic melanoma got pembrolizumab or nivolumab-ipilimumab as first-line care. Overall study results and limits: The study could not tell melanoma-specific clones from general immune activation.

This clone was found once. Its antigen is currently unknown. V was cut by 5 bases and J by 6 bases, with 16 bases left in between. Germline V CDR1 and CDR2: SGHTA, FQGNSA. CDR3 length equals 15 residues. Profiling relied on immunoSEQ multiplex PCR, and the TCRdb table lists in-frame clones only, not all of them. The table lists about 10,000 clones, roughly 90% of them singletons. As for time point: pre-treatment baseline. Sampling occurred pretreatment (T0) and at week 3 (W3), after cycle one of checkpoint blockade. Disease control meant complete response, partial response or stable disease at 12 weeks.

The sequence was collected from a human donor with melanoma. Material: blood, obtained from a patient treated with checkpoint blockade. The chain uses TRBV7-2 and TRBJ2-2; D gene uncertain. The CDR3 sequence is CASSPITGFPGELFF. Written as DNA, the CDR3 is TGTGCCAGCAGCCCCATTACTGGTTTCCCCGGGGAGCTGTTTTTT. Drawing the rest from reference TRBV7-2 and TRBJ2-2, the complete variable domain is GAGVSQSPSNKVTEKGKDVELRCDPISGHTALYWYRQSLGQGLEFLIYFQGNSAPDKSGLPSDRFSAERTGGSVSTLTIQRTQQEDSAVYLCASSPITGFPGELFFGEGSRLTVL.